One sample yielded the 22 T cell receptor beta chains listed below, sequenced in a study of stem cell transplantation in POMP-related autoinflammatory disease. Assay: immunoSEQ multiplex PCR; the TCRdb copy retains only in-frame clones and omits some. The top ten clones hold approximately 2.4% of a sample with tens of thousands of clones, more than 75% of them seen once. The sample was CD4+ T cells from PBMCs, taken before stem cell transplantation. These receptors were collected from a human donor with POMP-related autoinflammation and immune dysregulation (PRAID).

As for this clone: One end of the junction does not line up with germline, which may come from a read error. The chain links TRBV4-2 to TRBJ2-3; 9 bases line up with TRBD2. The CDR3 runs 17 residues. Looked up from germline, CDR1 is LGHNA and CDR2 is YNFKEQ. The CDR3 here is CASSQDRAGGPGDMQYF. The CDR3 region has the DNA TGTGCCAGCAGCCAAGATCGCGCGGGAGGGCCTGGAGATATGCAGTATTTT.

Of note for this clone: Sequence at one end of the junction differs from germline and may be a read error. The rearrangement uses TRBV6-5 and TRBJ2-3, with TRBD1 matching over 10 bases. Germline V lookup: CDR1 MNHEY, CDR2 SVGAGI. CDR3 size: 14 residues. CDR3 coding DNA: TGTGCCAGCAGCCGACAGGGGGCGAGAGATGCGCAGTATTTT. Residues: CASSRQGARDAQYF.

V gene TRBV7-9 combines with J gene TRBJ1-5, with a possible D match to TRBD1 (6 bases). Germline assignment: CDR1 SEHNR and CDR2 FQNEAQ (reference sequence). The CDR3 is 16 residues long. Deletions cut 5 bases from V and 0 bases from J, with 14 bases between. The chain's CDR3 is CASSPGGHYSNQPQHF. The CDR3 DNA sequence: TGTGCCAGCAGCCCGGGGGGCCATTATAGCAATCAGCCCCAGCATTTT.

This clone occurred once. The sample has other DNA sequences that encode this CDR3 too. The rearrangement links TRBV18 to TRBJ2-5; no clear D. The CDR3 is 13 residues long. Germline V gives CDR1 KGHSH, CDR2 LQKENI. V was clipped by 0 bases and J by 5 bases, with 7 bases between them. The CDR3 here is CASSPPTGETQYF. Written as DNA, the CDR3 is TGTGCCAGCTCACCACCGACCGGGGAGACCCAGTACTTC.

The chain has TRBV10-1 and TRBJ2-1; 8 positions match TRBD1. The CDR3 totals 14 residues. The junction had 5 bases not matched to a gene; V was cut back by 2 bases and J by 8 bases. Germline values: CDR1 WNHNN, CDR2 SYGVQD (reference sequence). The CDR3 loop is CASSEPDRGYEQFF. Written as DNA, the CDR3 is TGCGCCAGCAGTGAGCCCGACAGGGGATATGAGCAGTTCTTC.

The chain couples TRBV2 to TRBJ2-5; 8 bases agree with TRBD2. This CDR3 region has 16 residues. Looked up from germline, CDR1 is SNHLY and CDR2 is FYNNEI. J lost 2 bases, V lost 3 bases, and 8 bases had no gene match. CDR3 protein: CASSDGRGARQETQYF. The CDR3 nucleotides read TGTGCCAGCAGTGATGGGCGGGGGGCACGACAAGAGACCCAGTACTTC. The full variable domain, with the rest looked up from reference TRBV2 and TRBJ2-5, is EPEVTQTPSHQVTQMGQEVILRCVPISNHLYFYWYRQILGQKVEFLVSFYNNEISEKSEIFDDQFSVERPDGSNFTLKIRSTKLEDSAMYFCASSDGRGARQETQYFGPGTRLLVL.

The chain uses TRBV30 and TRBJ1-2; no clear D gene. The germline V and J ends were trimmed by 0 bases and 2 bases, with 10 bases remaining between them. The CDR3 covers 14 residues. CDR1 and CDR2 (germline): GTSNPN, SVGIG (reference sequence). For the CDR3, the DNA is TGTGCCTGGAGTGTACCGGGGAGAAACTATGGCTACACCTTC. Translating it yields CAWSVPGRNYGYTF.

The chain links TRBV5-1 to TRBJ1-3; D is perhaps TRBD1 (6 bases). Trimming cost V 0 bases and J 0 bases, with 16 bases left between them. Germline assignment: CDR1 SGHRS and CDR2 YFSETQ. The CDR3 is 18 amino acids. CDR3 amino acids: CASSLAPFGQLSGNTIYF. Here the CDR3 DNA reads TGCGCCAGCAGCTTGGCCCCGTTTGGACAGCTCTCTGGAAACACCATATATTTT.

This clone was observed a single time. The J gene is TRBJ2-1, the V gene TRBV30; maybe TRBD2 (6 bases). This CDR3 is built from 15 residues. The germline V gene has CDR1 GTSNPN and CDR2 SVGIG (reference sequence). V lost 2 bases and J 3 bases, leaving 14 bases between the germline ends. The CDR3 region is CAWSTGLSYYNEQFF. CDR3 DNA: TGTGCCTGGAGTACTGGACTATCGTACTACAATGAGCAGTTCTTC.

The chain recombines TRBV30 with TRBJ2-1, with TRBD2 as a possible D gene (5 bases). The CDR3 loop spans 14 amino acids. Germline V gene data show CDR1 as GTSNPN and CDR2 as SVGIG (reference sequence). The V gene lost 5 bases and the J gene lost 4 bases, with 15 bases spanning the gap. CDR3 loop: CAWAPGRGYNEQFF. CDR3 bases: TGTGCCTGGGCCCCTGGGCGCGGGTACAATGAGCAGTTCTTC.

The chain combines TRBV2 with TRBJ1-1; no firm D call. The V and J ends lost 5 bases and 6 bases respectively, with 10 bases between them. The germline V gene encodes CDR1 SNHLY and CDR2 FYNNEI. The CDR3 length is 12 residues. DNA of the CDR3: TGTGCCAGCAGTCCCGGGATCGCTGAAGCTTTCTTT. Its protein product is CASSPGIAEAFF.

This chain uses TRBV11-2 with TRBJ2-7, with TRBD1 as a possible D gene (5 bases). Trimming pared 4 bases from V and 9 bases from J, leaving 16 bases between. Germline CDR1 is SGHAT and CDR2 is FQNNGV. The CDR3 sequence is 13 residues long. The CDR3 here is CASSSSIGVGQYF. CDR3 in DNA: TGTGCCAGCAGCTCCTCCATAGGGGTCGGGCAGTACTTC. Variable domain in full (rest from reference TRBV11-2 and TRBJ2-7): EAGVAQSPRYKIIEKRQSVAFWCNPISGHATLYWYQQILGQGPKLLIQFQNNGVVDDSQLPKDRFSAERLKGVDSTLKIQPAKLEDSAVYLCASSSSIGVGQYFGPGTRLTVT.

CDR3 nucleotides: TGCGCCAGCAGCCAAATGACTAGCGGGAGGGCAAGTCACGGGGAGCTGTTTTTT. Translation gives CASSQMTSGRASHGELFF. The chain employs TRBV5-1 and TRBJ2-2, with 14 nucleotides matching TRBD2. Germline V lookup: CDR1 SGHRS, CDR2 YFSETQ. This CDR3 has 18 amino acids. J was trimmed by 7 bases and V by 4 bases; bases with no gene match: 12.

The V and J genes are TRBV7-8 and TRBJ2-7; a possible D gene is TRBD2 (5 bases). Trimming removed 1 base from V and 6 bases from J, with 16 bases in between. This CDR3 contains 15 residues. Germline assignment: CDR1 SGHVS and CDR2 FQNEAQ. The CDR3 region is CASSLEDWHLGEQYF. In nucleotides, the CDR3 is TGTGCCAGCAGCTTAGAGGACTGGCACCTGGGCGAGCAGTACTTC.

In its sample, this clone was seen once. The rearrangement uses TRBV10-3 and TRBJ1-2; D is unclear. The CDR3 is 15 residues long. Germline V gene sequence: CDR1 ENHRY, CDR2 SYGVKD. With 0 bases removed from V and 0 bases from J, the gap between germline ends came to 8 bases. CDR3 sequence: CAISESTGTNYGYTF. The CDR3 bases are TGTGCCATCAGTGAGTCGACTGGAACTAACTATGGCTACACCTTC.

The rearrangement joins TRBV6-1 to TRBJ1-2; TRBD1 is a possible D gene (6 bases). CDR1 and CDR2 from the germline V gene are MNHNS and SASEGT. Trimming removed 3 bases from V and 6 bases from J, with 11 bases in between. This CDR3 has 13 residues. CDR3 region: CASSDWGRDGYTF. The CDR3 region has the DNA TGTGCCAGCAGTGATTGGGGGCGGGATGGCTACACCTTC.

The chain employs TRBV10-3 and TRBJ2-5, with a possible D match to TRBD1 (5 bases). CDR3 length: 15 amino acids. Trimming removed 0 bases at V and 3 bases at J, with 11 bases between. Germline CDR1 is ENHRY and CDR2 is SYGVKD. CDR3: CAISESIDREETQYF. CDR3 DNA: TGTGCCATCAGTGAGTCTATCGACAGAGAAGAGACCCAGTACTTC.

This sequence joins TRBV7-9 and TRBJ2-6, with 8 bases fitting TRBD1. This CDR3 spans 17 amino acids. CDR1 and CDR2 from the germline V gene are SEHNR and FQNEAQ (reference sequence). With 5 bases clipped from V and 2 bases from J, the junction kept 8 bases outside the gene matches. Here the CDR3 reads CASSQVTGAAGANVLTF. CDR3 coding DNA: TGTGCCAGCAGCCAGGTGACAGGGGCCGCTGGGGCCAACGTCCTGACTTTC.

This chain connects TRBV4-2 to TRBJ2-1, with D perhaps TRBD2 (6 bases). Deletions cut 3 bases from V and 4 bases from J, with 16 bases between. This CDR3 has 16 residues. Germline V gene data show CDR1 as LGHNA and CDR2 as YNFKEQ. The CDR3 DNA reads as TGTGCCAGCAGCCAGGGAACGGGGGACCTGTACAATGAGCAGTTCTTC. It encodes CASSQGTGDLYNEQFF.

This sequence joins TRBV7-9 and TRBJ2-5, with TRBD2 as a possible D gene (5 bases). The CDR3 is 13 amino acids. The germline gives CDR1 SEHNR, CDR2 FQNEAQ (reference sequence). Trimming left V 5 bases short and J 3 bases short, with 10 bases between. In DNA form, the CDR3 reads TGTGCCAGCAGCCCGGGAACCGAAGAGACCCAGTACTTC. This codes for CASSPGTEETQYF.

The chain joins TRBV10-3 to TRBJ2-1; 12 bases are a match to TRBD2. Per the germline V gene, CDR1 is ENHRY and CDR2 is SYGVKD. There are 16 residues in the CDR3. Germline trimming cut 2 bases from V and 7 bases from J; bases unmatched to any gene: 6. This CDR3 is CAISEASGGAVNEQFF. Written as DNA, the CDR3 is TGTGCCATCAGTGAGGCTAGCGGGGGGGCTGTGAATGAGCAGTTCTTC.

A few counts support this clone. This chain links TRBV30 with TRBJ1-1; a possible D gene is TRBD1 (6 bases). Trimming stripped 4 bases from V and 4 bases from J, with 13 bases between. The CDR3 is made up of 13 amino acids. Germline assignment: CDR1 GTSNPN and CDR2 SVGIG (reference sequence). In nucleotides, the CDR3 is TGTGCCTGGAAACGGCAGGGGCTCACTGAAGCTTTCTTT. It encodes CAWKRQGLTEAFF.